One sample yielded the 21 T cell receptor beta chains listed below, sequenced in a study of CD8 T cells in Susac syndrome. Reverse transcription used 0.5 to 1 ug RNA and random hexamers. TCRdb used MiXCR to reprocess the immunoSEQ multiplex PCR reads, holding one entry per CDR3 protein. The sample holds some 260,000 distinct CDR3 sequences, just over 90% seen once. The sample comprised CD4+ T cells from PBMCs. The source is a human donor with multiple sclerosis.

The J gene is TRBJ2-3, the V gene TRBV5-1; 8 bases line up with TRBD1. CDR1 SGHRS and CDR2 YFSETQ come from the germline V gene. The CDR3 covers 14 residues. With 3 bases clipped from V and 4 bases from J, the junction kept 4 bases outside the gene matches. CDR3 amino acids: CASSSDRGSDTQYF. The CDR3 region has the DNA TGCGCCAGCAGCTCAGACAGGGGTTCAGATACGCAGTATTTT.

This chain links TRBV6-5 with TRBJ1-3, with D tentatively TRBD1 (6 bases). Germline CDR1 reads MNHEY; CDR2 reads SVGAGI. The CDR3 covers 17 residues. V lost 4 bases to trimming and J lost 0 bases, with 16 bases between them. DNA for the CDR3: TGTGCCAGCAGTTCCCTTGGACAGCCTATCTCTGGAAACACCATATATTTT. It is translated as CASSSLGQPISGNTIYF.

The chain links TRBV6-4 to TRBJ2-2; D might be TRBD1 (6 bases). Between the trimmed V and J ends, which lost 8 bases and 1 base, there was a span of 11 bases. The CDR3 is made up of 14 amino acids. The V gene's germline CDR1 is MRHNA and CDR2 SNTAGT. CDR3 DNA sequence: TGTGCCAGCGGCGTGGACAGGAACACCGGGGAGCTGTTTTTT. It yields the protein CASGVDRNTGELFF.

Only one count was recorded for this clonotype. V is TRBV5-1 and J is TRBJ1-2; no firm D call. V dropped 4 bases and J dropped 5 bases, with 18 bases sitting between them. From germline, CDR1 is SGHRS and CDR2 YFSETQ. This CDR3 is built from 15 residues. The DNA for the CDR3 is TGCGCCAGCAGCCGCATTATGGACGGAACATATGGCTACACCTTC. Translation: CASSRIMDGTYGYTF.

The V and J genes are TRBV29-1 and TRBJ1-1; a possible D gene is TRBD1 (6 bases). Trimming cost V 5 bases and J 1 base, with 8 bases left between them. The germline V gene has CDR1 SQVTM and CDR2 ANQGSEA. The length of the CDR3 is 12 residues. This chain's CDR3 is CSVSTGNTEAFF. The CDR3 DNA is TGCAGCGTTTCGACAGGGAACACTGAAGCTTTCTTT.

The rearrangement uses TRBV18 and TRBJ2-3; D is uncertain. The CDR3 totals 12 residues. The V gene's germline CDR1 is KGHSH and CDR2 LQKENI. V dropped 2 bases and J dropped 6 bases, with 6 bases sitting between them. The CDR3 reads CASSPGVDTQYF. The CDR3 nucleotides read TGTGCCAGCTCACCAGGGGTTGATACGCAGTATTTT.

The chain carries TRBV2 and TRBJ2-7; D gene ambiguous. Per the germline V gene, CDR1 is SNHLY and CDR2 is FYNNEI. V lost 5 bases and J 4 bases, leaving 6 bases between the germline ends. This CDR3 spans 11 amino acids. CDR3 in amino acids: CASSRPYEQYV. Here the CDR3 DNA reads TGTGCCAGCAGTCGACCTTACGAGCAGTACGTC.

The chain links TRBV15 to TRBJ2-5; D may be TRBD1 (6 bases). CDR3 length equals 17 residues. V lost 0 bases, J lost 2 bases, and 16 bases lay in between. The V gene's germline CDR1 is LNHNV and CDR2 YYDKDF (reference sequence). DNA of the CDR3: TGTGCCACCAGCAGAGATCTAAGGGGGATCCTTCAAGAGACCCAGTACTTC. Protein: CATSRDLRGILQETQYF.

This chain links TRBV18 with TRBJ1-1; TRBD1 aligns across 8 bases. The V segment lost 3 bases and the J segment 1 base; nucleotides outside the gene matches: 4. The CDR3 has 15 amino acids. The germline CDR1 and CDR2 sequences are KGHSH and LQKENI. CDR3 loop: CASSPSGTGNTEAFF. CDR3 coding DNA: TGTGCCAGCTCACCTTCCGGGACAGGGAACACTGAAGCTTTCTTT.

The rearrangement joins TRBV6-6 to TRBJ1-5, with 8 positions matching TRBD1. The V gene end was trimmed by 6 bases and the J gene end by 2 bases; junction bases not matched to a gene: 6. The length of the CDR3 is 15 residues. Looked up from germline, CDR1 is MNHNY and CDR2 is SVGAGI (reference sequence). In DNA, the CDR3 is TGTGCCAGCAGGTACGACAGGGGACGCAATCAGCCCCAGCATTTT. Amino acids: CASRYDRGRNQPQHF.

The chain employs TRBV5-1 and TRBJ2-1; 7 bases fit TRBD1. CDR3 length: 16 residues. CDR1 SGHRS and CDR2 YFSETQ come from the germline V gene. With 0 bases clipped from V and 7 bases from J, the junction kept 10 bases outside the gene matches. CDR3 sequence (DNA): TGCGCCAGCAGCTTGGCGGGACAGAGTCGCCTGAATGAGCAGTTCTTC. Amino acids: CASSLAGQSRLNEQFF.

The chain links TRBV5-1 to TRBJ1-4, with D unresolved. The CDR3 runs 15 residues. V dropped 0 bases and J dropped 0 bases, with 6 bases sitting between them. Germline CDR1 SGHRS, CDR2 YFSETQ. In DNA form, the CDR3 reads TGCGCCAGCAGCTTGGAGGCCTCAACTAATGAAAAACTGTTTTTT. Translating gives CASSLEASTNEKLFF.

A single count supports this clonotype. The chain joins TRBV29-1 to TRBJ2-3; D is undetermined. The CDR3 has 14 residues. V was shortened by 5 bases and J by 1 base, with 13 bases between the two germline ends. Germline V gene data show CDR1 as SQVTM and CDR2 as ANQGSEA. In nucleotides, the CDR3 is TGCAGCGTTTCGATAACCCTCGGCACAGATACGCAGTATTTT. Translated: CSVSITLGTDTQYF.

This clonotype was recorded a few times. This chain links TRBV12-3 or TRBV12-4 with TRBJ2-5; 7 nucleotides match TRBD1. The length of the CDR3 is 13 residues. Germline trimming cut 5 bases from V and 5 bases from J; bases unmatched to any gene: 5. In DNA form, the CDR3 reads TGTGCCAGCAGTCGAGGGGGCCGGGAGACCCAGTACTTC. It codes for CASSRGGRETQYF.

The chain combines TRBV27 with TRBJ2-2; D might be TRBD1 (5 bases). Trimming cost V 8 bases and J 5 bases, with 12 bases left between them. CDR3 length equals 13 residues. The germline V gene has CDR1 MNHEY and CDR2 SMNVEV (reference sequence). CDR3 in DNA: TGTGCCAGCGGCAGGGTAACAACCGGGGAGCTGTTTTTT. This codes for CASGRVTTGELFF.

This clonotype was detected only once. The chain is built from TRBV19 and TRBJ2-2, with D possibly being TRBD2 (5 bases). The CDR3 loop spans 16 amino acids. The V and J ends lost 0 bases and 1 base respectively, with 9 bases between them. In germline, CDR1 is LNHDA, CDR2 SQIVND (reference sequence). The CDR3 region is CASSIETTWNTGELFF. CDR3 in DNA: TGTGCCAGTAGTATAGAGACTACATGGAACACCGGGGAGCTGTTTTTT.

This clonotype was detected only once. V and J are TRBV3-1 and TRBJ1-2, with D unresolved. The V gene's germline CDR1 is LGHDT and CDR2 YNNKEL (reference sequence). V gave up 0 bases and J gave up 6 bases, with 14 bases separating them. The CDR3 sequence is 15 residues long. This CDR3 reads CASSQDRKPRNGYTF. The CDR3 DNA follows: TGTGCCAGCAGCCAAGATCGGAAACCCCGGAATGGCTACACCTTC.

The chain uses TRBV2 and TRBJ2-7, with 13 bases matching TRBD2. V lost 5 bases, J lost 3 bases, and 4 bases stayed unmatched. Looked up from germline, CDR1 is SNHLY and CDR2 is FYNNEI. The length of the CDR3 is 15 residues. The CDR3 DNA reads TGTGCCAGCAGTCCCAGGACTAGCGGGAGCTACGAGCAGTACGTC. This translates into CASSPRTSGSYEQYV.

V and J are TRBV18 and TRBJ1-5, with a possible D match to TRBD1 (6 bases). CDR1 KGHSH and CDR2 LQKENI come from the germline V gene. This CDR3 has 15 residues. V shed 5 bases and J shed 9 bases, with 20 bases lying between them. The CDR3 nucleotides are TGTGCCAGCTCAGCAGGGGAGGTGTCCGCCGCGCCCCAGCATTTT. Protein product: CASSAGEVSAAPQHF.

This chain joins TRBV27 and TRBJ1-2, with 11 bases matching TRBD1. The CDR3 is made up of 18 amino acids. J lost 8 bases, V lost 2 bases, and 16 bases had no gene match. CDR1 is MNHEY, CDR2 SMNVEV, per germline (reference sequence). CDR3 DNA sequence: TGTGCCAGCAGTTTAGTGTGGGGACTAGGACAGGGGGCTCAAGGCTACACCTTC. Translation gives CASSLVWGLGQGAQGYTF.

V gene TRBV20-1 combines with J gene TRBJ1-4, with D unresolved. Deletions cut 7 bases from V and 5 bases from J, with 8 bases between. The germline CDR1 and CDR2 sequences are DFQATT and SNEGSKA (reference sequence). CDR3 size: 11 residues. The CDR3 DNA reads as TGCAGTGTTTACCCGAATGAAAAACTGTTTTTT. Encoded protein: CSVYPNEKLFF.